The next 16 T cell receptor beta chains were all read from a single sample in a study of beta chain features in type 1 diabetes (dated by TCRdb to 2017 to 2018). The library was produced with the immunoSEQ multiplex PCR assay. The High Capacity cDNA Reverse Transcription Kit was used to reverse transcribe all of the isolated RNA, meaning that expressed TCRB transcripts were what got sequenced. What TCRdb holds here is the immuneACCESS table cut down to in-frame rearrangements. Part of the clones is not present; checked against another copy, under half of the missing clones reflect an unresolved V gene, and the others are unexplained. The sample yields some 150,000 clones; 11% were counted once. The biggest ten clones account for about 2.1% of the sample. Sequenced: central memory CD4+ T cells from blood. Receptors were obtained from a man between 18 and 35 years old in good health.

This clone was observed a few times. The chain employs TRBV7-2 and TRBJ2-5; 8 bases are a match to TRBD2. The CDR3 length is 15 residues. Unmatched junction bases numbered 8, after V lost 5 bases and J lost 3 bases. Per the germline V gene, CDR1 is SGHTA and CDR2 is FQGNSA. The CDR3 bases are TGTGCCAGCAGCGCCGGGACTAGAAAAGAAGAGACCCAGTACTTC. It is translated as CASSAGTRKEETQYF. The whole variable domain, filled in from reference TRBV7-2 and TRBJ2-5, reads GAGVSQSPSNKVTEKGKDVELRCDPISGHTALYWYRQSLGQGLEFLIYFQGNSAPDKSGLPSDRFSAERTGGSVSTLTIQRTQQEDSAVYLCASSAGTRKEETQYFGPGTRLLVL.

This clone occurred a few times. The J gene is TRBJ2-7, the V gene TRBV7-2, with 10 bases that match TRBD2. Germline CDR1 and CDR2: SGHTA and FQGNSA. The CDR3 totals 14 residues. V trimming: 2 bases; J trimming: 6 bases; junction bases outside the gene matches: 4. The DNA for the CDR3 is TGTGCCAGCAGCTTATTAACTAGCGGGACCGAGCAGTACTTC. It translates to CASSLLTSGTEQYF.

The CDR3 bases are TGTGCCAGCAGACAAAGGGCGAACACTGAAGCTTTCTTT. Protein product: CASRQRANTEAFF. The V and J genes are TRBV6-5 and TRBJ1-1; D not resolved. There are 13 residues in the CDR3. Per the germline V gene, CDR1 is MNHEY and CDR2 is SVGAGI. V lost 6 bases and J lost 1, with 9 bases in between.

The J gene is TRBJ1-3, the V gene TRBV14; 11 bases line up with TRBD1. This CDR3 comprises 17 residues. V trimming: 1 base; J trimming: 0 bases; junction bases outside the gene matches: 2. Germline V CDR1 and CDR2: SGHDN, FVKESK. CDR3 residues: CASSQVGTGGSGNTIYF. Written as DNA, the CDR3 is TGTGCCAGCAGCCAAGTCGGGACAGGGGGCTCTGGAAACACCATATATTTT.

V gene TRBV2 combines with J gene TRBJ1-2, with TRBD1 identical over 10 bases. V was pared by 8 bases and J by 1 base, with 7 bases of the junction left unmatched. The CDR3 has 15 residues. Germline CDR1 reads SNHLY; CDR2 reads FYNNEI. CDR3 sequence reads: CASVQWDRGNYGYTF. CDR3 DNA sequence: TGTGCCAGCGTCCAGTGGGACAGGGGTAACTATGGCTACACCTTC.

This clone is medium-sized in the sample. V and J are TRBV23-1 and TRBJ2-3; D remains ambiguous. TRBV23-1 is sorted into the ORF group, with uncertain function. This CDR3 has 18 residues. V was pared by 4 bases and J by 4 bases, with 24 bases between. CDR3 sequence reads: CASSLKVMEPGPADTQYF. CDR3 DNA: TGCGCCAGCAGTCTAAAGGTCATGGAGCCCGGTCCGGCAGATACGCAGTATTTT.

This chain joins TRBV15 and TRBJ2-7; weak D call: TRBD2 (5 bases). The germline V gene encodes CDR1 LNHNV and CDR2 YYDKDF (reference sequence). V was cut by 5 bases and J by 5 bases, with 19 bases left in between. The CDR3 runs to 15 residues. As DNA, the CDR3 is TGTGCCACCAGCGGAGGCCGAGGCAGCAGGAACGAGCAGTACTTC. It yields the protein CATSGGRGSRNEQYF.

The chain recombines TRBV11-2 with TRBJ2-5, with D hard to call. Trimming removed 0 bases at V and 1 base at J, with 6 bases between. The CDR3 totals 14 residues. CDR1 is SGHAT, CDR2 FQNNGV, per germline. The CDR3 loop reads CASSLDLTQETQYF. In DNA form, the CDR3 reads TGTGCCAGCAGCTTAGATCTCACCCAAGAGACCCAGTACTTC.

The rearrangement links TRBV5-1 to TRBJ2-1; 10 positions agree with TRBD2. The CDR3 extends over 15 amino acids. V was pared by 2 bases and J by 4 bases, with 3 bases of the junction left unmatched. Germline CDR1 is SGHRS and CDR2 is YFSETQ. The CDR3 reads CASSFLAGAYNEQFF. CDR3 bases: TGCGCCAGCAGCTTCCTAGCGGGAGCATACAATGAGCAGTTCTTC.

The chain carries TRBV11-3 and TRBJ2-3; D is unresolved. Trimming cost V 1 base and J 2 bases, with 13 bases left between them. The CDR3 has 16 amino acids. Germline lookup yields CDR1 SGHNT and CDR2 YENEEA. The CDR3 protein is CASSLGSRIVTDTQYF. The CDR3 DNA reads as TGTGCCAGCAGCTTAGGCTCCCGGATCGTCACAGATACGCAGTATTTT.

The rearrangement links TRBV5-1 to TRBJ1-1, with D tentatively TRBD1 (5 bases). Trimming cost V 2 bases and J 4 bases, with 12 bases left between them. This CDR3 contains 14 residues. Germline V CDR1 and CDR2: SGHRS, YFSETQ. The CDR3 coding sequence is TGCGCCAGCAGCTTACAGGCGAGTGGCACTGAAGCTTTCTTT. It yields the protein CASSLQASGTEAFF.

This clone was recorded a few times. A junction end diverges from the germline sequence, so it may reflect a read error. The rearrangement uses TRBV2 and TRBJ1-1; no reliable D call. CDR3 length: 10 amino acids. Germline V gives CDR1 SNHLY, CDR2 FYNNEI. CDR3 sequence (DNA): TGTGCCAGCAGCGAAGGGCAAGCTTTCTTT. This gives the protein CASSEGQAFF.

The chain couples TRBV7-2 to TRBJ2-3, with TRBD1 matching over 9 bases. The CDR3 has 16 residues. After removal of 6 bases from V and 2 bases from J, the junction contained 9 bases not matched to a gene. Per germline, CDR1 SGHTA and CDR2 FQGNSA. CDR3 coding DNA: TGTGCCAGCAGACGTGCCGGGACAGGGAACACAGATACGCAGTATTTT. Translating it yields CASRRAGTGNTDTQYF.

There are a few counts of this clone. This sequence joins TRBV18 and TRBJ2-3, with D possibly TRBD2 on 6 matching bases. This CDR3 is built from 17 residues. Looked up from germline, CDR1 is KGHSH and CDR2 is LQKENI. Trimming took off 3 bases at V and 4 bases at J, with 20 bases between the two ends. The CDR3 reads CASSPLMGLNRADTQYF. The CDR3 DNA sequence: TGTGCCAGCTCACCTTTGATGGGACTGAATAGGGCAGATACGCAGTATTTT.

This clone was detected only a few times. The genes are TRBV7-2 and TRBJ1-1; no clear D. Germline CDR1 SGHTA, CDR2 FQGNSA. CDR3 length: 12 amino acids. Deletions cut 3 bases from V and 5 bases from J, with 7 bases between. As DNA, the CDR3 is TGTGCCAGCAGCTTCCCCCTTACTGAAGCTTTCTTT. This sequence encodes CASSFPLTEAFF.

The rearrangement joins TRBV19 to TRBJ2-1, with D hard to call. Looked up from germline, CDR1 is LNHDA and CDR2 is SQIVND (reference sequence). Trimming took off 3 bases at V and 4 bases at J, with 16 bases between the two ends. The CDR3 has 16 residues. CDR3 in DNA: TGTGCCAGTAGTATTTTGGCGGAGAGAGGATACAATGAGCAGTTCTTC. It codes for CASSILAERGYNEQFF.